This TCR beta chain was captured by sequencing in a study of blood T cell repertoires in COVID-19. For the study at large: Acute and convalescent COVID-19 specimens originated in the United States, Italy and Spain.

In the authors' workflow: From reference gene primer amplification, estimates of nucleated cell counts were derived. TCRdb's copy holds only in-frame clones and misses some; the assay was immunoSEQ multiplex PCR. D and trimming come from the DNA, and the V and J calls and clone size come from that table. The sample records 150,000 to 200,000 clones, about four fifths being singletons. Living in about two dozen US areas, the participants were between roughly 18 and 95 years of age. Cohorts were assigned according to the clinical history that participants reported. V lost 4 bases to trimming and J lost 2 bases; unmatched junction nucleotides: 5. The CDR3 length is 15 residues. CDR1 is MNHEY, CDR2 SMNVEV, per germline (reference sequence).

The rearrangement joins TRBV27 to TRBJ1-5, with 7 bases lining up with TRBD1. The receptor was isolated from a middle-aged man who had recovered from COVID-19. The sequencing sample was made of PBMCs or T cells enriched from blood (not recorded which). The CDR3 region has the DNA TGTGCCAGCAGTTCCCGACAGGGTGGCAATCAGCCCCAGCATTTT. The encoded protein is CASSSRQGGNQPQHF.